The clone carrying this T cell receptor beta chain was counted a few times. What it recognizes is unknown. Trimming cost V 3 bases and J 4 bases, with 12 bases left between them. The CDR3 consists of 14 residues. With a J-beta primer mix and a sample-barcoded 5' primer, a second PCR ran roughly 6 to 12 cycles. TCRdb fed the 5' RACE reads into MiXCR, producing one record per CDR3 protein. The sample yields about a million distinct CDR3 sequences, around 46% seen once. Roughly 10 milliliters of peripheral blood were drawn from each donor into EDTA-treated tubes. Total RNA, at least 6 micrograms per sample, came from PBMCs. The entry originates in a study of blood T cells in healthy people across ages. Study-wide results and caveats: Correlation between TCR beta diversity and naive T cell percentage was strong. CMV status of donors was not determined, possibly confounding expanded clonotype changes.

The rearrangement links TRBV12-3 or TRBV12-4 to TRBJ1-1; D might be TRBD1 (5 bases). The sequence derives from a man between 25 and 39 years old in good health. Sequences were obtained from blood. As DNA, the CDR3 is TGTGCCAGCAGTTTTAGGGGCGGGGGCACTGAAGCTTTCTTT. Amino acid sequence: CASSFRGGGTEAFF.